The rows below give T cell receptor beta chains drawn from one sample of a study of human T cells and chemical hapten exposure. Each CDR3 protein is one row after TCRdb ran MiXCR on the RACE reads. This sample has under 100,000 distinct CDR3 sequences; roughly 8.5% occur once, and the top ten carry 2.5% to 3%. Sequences were derived from whole blood, sampled in connection with sensitization to the hapten diphenylcyclopropenone (DPC). These receptors were obtained from a man aged 40-49 years with alopecia areata. Some clones in this sample may be carry-over from other donors' samples. CDR3s include the opening cysteine and the closing phenylalanine or tryptophan.

TRBJ2-5	TRBV25-1	CASSEPAGVEEETQYF
TRBJ2-3	TRBV30	CAWSVAENTDTQYF
TRBJ2-3	TRBV7-9	CASSLEGQGADTQYF
TRBJ1-5	TRBV28	CASSPGQGDQPQHF
TRBJ2-3	TRBV29-1	CSVDDPEYSGSTDTQYF
TRBJ1-2	TRBV6-5	CASSSGAGVYGYTF
TRBJ2-2	TRBV24-1	CATSAGGKNTGELFF
TRBJ1-3	TRBV6-6	CASSPRGGGNTIYF
TRBJ1-1	TRBV12-3/TRBV12-4	CASRVRPRGTEAFF
TRBJ2-2	TRBV7-3	CASSTYREGGTGELFF
TRBJ1-1	TRBV4-1	CASSQVNRVGLEAFF
TRBJ2-4	TRBV12-3/TRBV12-4	CASSLDRINIQYF
TRBJ2-5	TRBV28	CASSPSAGTSLRETQYF
TRBJ1-6	TRBV12-3/TRBV12-4	CASSLETGYNSPLHF
TRBJ2-1	TRBV14	CASSSQSGEEGSYNEQFF
TRBJ2-3	TRBV19	CASSRLAGAGTDTQYF